The 3 T cell receptor beta chains presented below share a single source sample, sequenced in a study of neoadjuvant anti-PD-1 for oral cavity cancer. Only in-frame clones appear in the TCRdb table, and some are missing; sequencing was by immunoSEQ multiplex PCR. The sample has 16,000 or so clones, roughly three fifths seen once; the top ten hold over 2%. Sequencing used PBMCs, obtained before nivolumab (anti-PD-1) treatment. All receptors derive from a person aged 40-85 years with oral cavity squamous cell carcinoma.

V is TRBV7-8 and J is TRBJ1-1; D might be TRBD1 (5 bases). Deletions cut 3 bases from V and 4 bases from J, with 9 bases between. There are 13 residues in the CDR3. In germline, CDR1 is SGHVS, CDR2 FQNEAQ. The CDR3 loop is CASSFAGGTEAFF. CDR3 DNA: TGTGCCAGCAGCTTTGCTGGGGGCACTGAAGCTTTCTTT.

The gene calls are TRBV9 and TRBJ2-5, with 8 nucleotides matching TRBD2. This CDR3 spans 14 amino acids. J lost 2 bases, V lost 4 bases, and 4 bases had no gene match. CDR1 SGDLS and CDR2 YYNGEE come from the germline V gene. The DNA for the CDR3 is TGTGCCAGCAGCTTTGGGACTAGTCAAGAGACCCAGTACTTC. The encoded protein is CASSFGTSQETQYF.

In its sample, this clone was seen a few times. The rearrangement uses TRBV7-9 and TRBJ1-2; D may be TRBD1 (6 bases). The CDR3 is 13 residues long. CDR1 SEHNR and CDR2 FQNEAQ come from the germline V gene (reference sequence). Trimming stripped 0 bases from V and 4 bases from J, with 6 bases between. The chain's CDR3 is CASSLAQGYGYTF. DNA of the CDR3: TGTGCCAGCAGCTTAGCACAGGGCTATGGCTACACCTTC.